The 10 T cell receptor beta chains below were found in one sample sequenced in a study of control samples from healthy donors and cancer patients. Sequenced by immunoSEQ multiplex PCR; TCRdb stores in-frame clones only, minus some. The sample shows some 120,000 clones, roughly 84% of them seen only once. Material for sequencing was blood. Receptor source: a man aged 35-49 years in good health.

The chain employs TRBV3-1 (or the pseudogene TRBV3-2) and TRBJ2-2; TRBD1 matches 9 bases. Germline V lookup: CDR1 LGHDT, CDR2 YNNKEL (reference sequence). CDR3 length equals 15 residues. V shed 4 bases, J shed 7 bases, and the junction held 7 bases outside the gene matches. The CDR3 spells CASSLRDREGGELFF. The CDR3 coding sequence is TGTGCCAGCAGCCTCCGGGACAGGGAGGGCGGGGAGCTGTTTTTT.

The chain joins TRBV6-5 to TRBJ2-5; 7 bases are a match to TRBD1. V dropped 5 bases and J dropped 1; count of bases not matched to a gene: 4. This CDR3 contains 14 residues. The germline V gene encodes CDR1 MNHEY and CDR2 SVGAGI. CDR3: CASSLHRGQETQYF. The CDR3 DNA is TGTGCCAGCAGTCTACACAGGGGCCAAGAGACCCAGTACTTC.

This clone has just one count. V is TRBV30 and J is TRBJ2-5, with D perhaps TRBD2 (7 bases). Trimming stripped 2 bases from V and 1 base from J, with 20 bases between. CDR1 is GTSNPN, CDR2 SVGIG, per germline (reference sequence). This CDR3 is 17 amino acids long. This CDR3 reads CAWSTWGAGGLQETQYF. In DNA, the CDR3 is TGTGCCTGGAGTACATGGGGGGCCGGGGGGCTCCAAGAGACCCAGTACTTC.

The chain couples TRBV7-9 to TRBJ1-4; D call uncertain. V dropped 5 bases and J dropped 0 bases, with 10 bases sitting between them. Germline V gene sequence: CDR1 SEHNR, CDR2 FQNEAQ (reference sequence). CDR3 length: 15 amino acids. The CDR3 DNA reads as TGTGCCAGCAGCCGATCAGTATCAACTAATGAAAAACTGTTTTTT. Translating gives CASSRSVSTNEKLFF.

The rearrangement uses TRBV18 and TRBJ2-7; no clear D gene. There are 17 residues in the CDR3. V lost 3 bases and J 4 bases, leaving 22 bases between the germline ends. CDR1 is KGHSH and CDR2 is LQKENI in the germline V gene. CDR3 bases: TGTGCCAGCTCACCCTTCCGTGGTCCTAATAGGGATTACGAGCAGTACTTC. Encoded protein: CASSPFRGPNRDYEQYF.

The J gene is TRBJ2-3, the V gene TRBV29-1, with 8 bases aligning to TRBD1. V trimming: 4 bases; J trimming: 6 bases; junction bases outside the gene matches: 9. CDR3 size: 14 residues. Germline CDR1 and CDR2: SQVTM and ANQGSEA. CDR3 coding DNA: TGCAGCGTTGGGCCAGGGGGCGATGCGGATACGCAGTATTTT. This gives the protein CSVGPGGDADTQYF.

The J gene is TRBJ2-5, the V gene TRBV6-5; D unclear. V dropped 4 bases and J dropped 6 bases, with 6 bases sitting between them. The CDR3 covers 11 residues. CDR1 MNHEY and CDR2 SVGAGI come from the germline V gene. CDR3: CASSSLQTQYF. CDR3 coding DNA: TGTGCCAGCAGTTCGTTACAGACCCAGTACTTC.

On this clone: Different DNA sequences within this sample yield the same CDR3. This chain uses TRBV9 with TRBJ2-7; 9 positions match TRBD2. The CDR3 is 13 amino acids. J lost 4 bases, V lost 3 bases, and 2 bases had no gene match. The V gene's germline CDR1 is SGDLS and CDR2 YYNGEE. The CDR3 DNA reads as TGTGCCAGCAGCGGGGGACTAGCTTACGAGCAGTACTTC. This gives the protein CASSGGLAYEQYF.

V and J are TRBV3-1 (or the pseudogene TRBV3-2) and TRBJ2-7; D gene uncertain. V was trimmed by 0 bases and J by 6 bases, leaving 12 bases between them. CDR1 is LGHDT and CDR2 is YNNKEL in the germline V gene (reference sequence). The CDR3 is 14 residues long. The CDR3 DNA reads TGTGCCAGCAGCCAAGATCTGAAGCAGTGCGAGCAGTACTTC. It specifies CASSQDLKQCEQYF.

This chain uses TRBV18 with TRBJ2-3; TRBD1 aligns across 9 bases. Germline CDR1 is KGHSH and CDR2 is LQKENI. The CDR3 is made up of 14 amino acids. V shed 4 bases and J 6 bases; nucleotides not matched to a gene: 5. The CDR3 loop is CASSQGQGVDTQYF. CDR3 coding DNA: TGTGCCAGCTCACAGGGACAGGGAGTGGATACGCAGTATTTT.